This T cell receptor beta chain was retrieved from a study of CD8 T cells in Susac syndrome. Study summary: The sequenced Susac syndrome patients included over 5 who had clinically active disease and 8 or 9 who were in remission. When their blood was taken, the Susac syndrome patients had either not yet had any therapy, were taking corticosteroids, or were taking intravenous immunoglobulin alone.

This clonotype was observed a handful of times. Random hexamers primed reverse transcription of about 0.45 to 1 ug RNA. An immunoSEQ multiplex PCR amplified TCR beta CDR3 over 54 Vbeta and 13 Jbeta. TCRdb passed the immunoSEQ multiplex PCR reads through MiXCR, listing each CDR3 protein once. This table holds over 140,000 distinct CDR3 sequences, about 95% found once. This CDR3 comprises 12 residues. Trimming took 2 bases from V and 5 from J, leaving 6 bases between them. Looked up from germline, CDR1 is PRHDT and CDR2 is FYEKMQ (reference sequence). Each Susac syndrome patient had definite or probable disease by recently defined criteria.

This receptor was obtained from a human donor with Susac syndrome. The chain combines TRBV13 with TRBJ2-5, with D hard to call. Sequencing was done on a sample of CD4+ T cells from PBMCs. CDR3 protein: CASSLTRETQYF. The DNA of the CDR3 is TGTGCCAGCAGCTTAACCCGGGAGACCCAGTACTTC.